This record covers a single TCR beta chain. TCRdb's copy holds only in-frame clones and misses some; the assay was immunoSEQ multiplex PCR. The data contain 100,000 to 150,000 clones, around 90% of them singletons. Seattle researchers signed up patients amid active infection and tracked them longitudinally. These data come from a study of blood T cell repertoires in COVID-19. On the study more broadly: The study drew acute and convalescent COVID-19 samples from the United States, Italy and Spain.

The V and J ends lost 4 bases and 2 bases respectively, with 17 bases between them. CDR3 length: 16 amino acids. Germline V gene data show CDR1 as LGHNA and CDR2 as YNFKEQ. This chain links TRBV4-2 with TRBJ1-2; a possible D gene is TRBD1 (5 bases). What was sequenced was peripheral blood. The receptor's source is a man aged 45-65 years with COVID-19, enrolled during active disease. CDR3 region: CASSPVDGGLNYGYTF. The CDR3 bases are TGTGCCAGCAGCCCTGTCGACGGGGGATTGAACTATGGCTACACCTTC.